This passage covers 24 T cell receptor beta chains from one sample sequenced in a study of post-analysis software for immune sequencing data. Points from the study as a whole: TRBV5-6, TRBV5-1 and TRBV20-1 belonged to a set of roughly 5 TRBV segments that were more frequent in patients than controls.

TCR beta cDNA libraries had unique molecular identifiers. From the PCR reads, TCRdb called clonotypes with MiXCR, one entry per CDR3 protein. The profile shows fewer than 850,000 distinct CDR3 sequences, approximately 30% of them singletons. Antigen specificity for these receptors is unknown. Input material: blood. The receptors were sampled from a girl aged 5-17 years with multiple sclerosis.

This chain uses TRBV20-1 with TRBJ2-3, with 14 bases aligning to TRBD2. The length of the CDR3 is 19 residues. CDR1 DFQATT and CDR2 SNEGSKA come from the germline V gene (reference sequence). The ends lost 3 bases at V and 4 bases at J; junction bases unmatched: 15. CDR3 loop: CSASTGLAGVESVADTQYF. CDR3 bases: TGCAGTGCTAGCACGGGACTAGCGGGGGTAGAGAGCGTGGCAGATACGCAGTATTTT.

The sample holds a few counts of this clonotype. The V and J genes are TRBV27 and TRBJ1-5, with D unresolved. The V and J ends lost 4 bases and 3 bases respectively, with 13 bases between them. This CDR3 is built from 15 residues. The V gene's germline CDR1 is MNHEY and CDR2 SMNVEV (reference sequence). Here the CDR3 reads CASSSKTPYNQPQHF. DNA for the CDR3: TGTGCCAGCAGTTCTAAAACCCCGTACAATCAGCCCCAGCATTTT.

This clonotype showed up just a few times. One end of the junction is discordant with germline, which a read error may explain. The gene calls are TRBV12-3 or TRBV12-4 and TRBJ2-1; TRBD1 matches 9 bases. The CDR3 runs 16 residues. The CDR3 sequence is CASSPPGTGRRNEQVF. CDR3 sequence (DNA): TGTGCCAGCAGTCCTCCCGGGACAGGGAGGCGCAATGAGCAGGTCTTC.

This sequence joins TRBV24-1 and TRBJ2-3; no definite D call. V lost 1 base to trimming and J lost 4 bases, with 2 bases between them. Looked up from germline, CDR1 is KGHDR and CDR2 is SFDVKD. CDR3 length equals 12 residues. In DNA, the CDR3 is TGTGCCACCAGTGATTTTTCAGATACGCAGTATTTT. It encodes CATSDFSDTQYF.

The rearrangement links TRBV20-1 to TRBJ1-1; D is uncertain. CDR1 is DFQATT, CDR2 SNEGSKA, per germline (reference sequence). CDR3 size: 13 residues. V was shortened by 5 bases and J by 0 bases, with 10 bases between the two germline ends. This CDR3 is CSAPATLNTEAFF. As DNA, the CDR3 is TGCAGTGCTCCTGCGACTTTGAACACTGAAGCTTTCTTT.

The J gene is TRBJ1-5, the V gene TRBV10-3; D not resolved. The CDR3 is 15 residues long. Germline CDR1 reads ENHRY; CDR2 reads SYGVKD. Between the trimmed V and J ends, which lost 3 bases and 2 bases, there was a span of 11 bases. DNA of the CDR3: TGTGCCATCAGTGAAGGGATGAATGGCAATCAGCCCCAGCATTTT. Translating gives CAISEGMNGNQPQHF.

This clonotype has just a few counts. The rearrangement joins TRBV28 to TRBJ1-1; TRBD1 is a possible D gene (5 bases). From germline, CDR1 is MDHEN and CDR2 SYDVKM. This CDR3 region has 16 residues. The germline V and J ends were trimmed by 6 bases and 1 base, with 18 bases remaining between them. The CDR3 sequence is CASRFSTAPSNTEAFF. CDR3 in DNA: TGTGCCAGCAGATTCTCGACAGCACCTTCGAACACTGAAGCTTTCTTT. The whole variable domain, filled in from reference TRBV28 and TRBJ1-1, reads DVKVTQSSRYLVKRTGEKVFLECVQDMDHENMFWYRQDPGLGLRLIYFSYDVKMKEKGDIPEGYSVSREKKERFSLILESASTNQTSMYLCASRFSTAPSNTEAFFGQGTRLTVV.

The chain employs TRBV20-1 and TRBJ2-3; the D gene could be TRBD1 or TRBD2 (6 bases each). Trimming shortened V by 6 bases and J by 2 bases, and 18 bases separated the two germline ends. Germline V lookup: CDR1 DFQATT, CDR2 SNEGSKA (reference sequence). This CDR3 is built from 15 residues. In nucleotides, the CDR3 is TGCAGTGCCCGGGGGCTAGTGGAAAACACAGATACGCAGTATTTT. The encoded protein is CSARGLVENTDTQYF.

This chain links TRBV2 with TRBJ2-3, with D possibly TRBD1 on 7 matching bases. Trimming stripped 6 bases from V and 3 bases from J, with 13 bases between. The CDR3 covers 14 residues. From germline, CDR1 is SNHLY and CDR2 FYNNEI. The chain's CDR3 is CASRRGRGTDTQYF. In DNA, the CDR3 is TGTGCCAGCAGGCGGGGCAGGGGGACAGATACGCAGTATTTT.

This clonotype was picked up a small number of times. The genes are TRBV20-1 and TRBJ1-2, with D uncertain. V was shortened by 2 bases and J by 10 bases, with 20 bases between the two germline ends. This CDR3 comprises 14 residues. Germline V gives CDR1 DFQATT, CDR2 SNEGSKA (reference sequence). DNA of the CDR3: TGCAGTGCTAGAAATGACGACGGGTTGGATGACTACACCTTC. Translated: CSARNDDGLDDYTF.

This clonotype was picked up many times. The rearrangement links TRBV29-1 to TRBJ1-2; 11 nucleotides match TRBD1. The germline gives CDR1 SQVTM, CDR2 ANQGSEA. Trimming removed 1 base from V and 6 bases from J; junction bases left unmatched: 4. This CDR3 comprises 14 residues. CDR3 bases: TGCAGCGTTGAAGCGGGACAGGGGGTCCATGGCTACACCTTC. Encoded protein: CSVEAGQGVHGYTF.

The V and J genes are TRBV20-1 and TRBJ2-1; D tentatively fits TRBD1 or TRBD2 (6 bases each). The germline CDR1 and CDR2 sequences are DFQATT and SNEGSKA (reference sequence). V was trimmed by 3 bases and J by 7 bases, leaving 10 bases between them. The CDR3 sequence is 12 residues long. CDR3 sequence reads: CSASRGGNEQFF. The CDR3 DNA is TGCAGTGCTAGTCGAGGGGGGAATGAGCAGTTCTTC.

The V gene is TRBV20-1, the J gene TRBJ2-3, with 7 bases that match TRBD2. Germline-derived CDR1 and CDR2 are DFQATT and SNEGSKA (reference sequence). The CDR3 length is 16 residues. With 0 bases clipped from V and 2 bases from J, the junction kept 8 bases outside the gene matches. DNA for the CDR3: TGCAGTGCTAGAGATCCGAGACTAGCCTTCACAGATACGCAGTATTTT. This sequence encodes CSARDPRLAFTDTQYF.

This chain links TRBV20-1 with TRBJ2-5; D possibly corresponds to TRBD2 (5 bases). The CDR3 totals 13 residues. Germline loops: CDR1 DFQATT, CDR2 SNEGSKA (reference sequence). V lost 7 bases and J 1 base, leaving 13 bases between the germline ends. CDR3 DNA: TGCAGTGGAGGGCTCAGAGCCCAAGAGACCCAGTACTTC. It translates to CSGGLRAQETQYF.

The chain combines TRBV19 with TRBJ2-1; 11 bases agree with TRBD2. Germline lookup yields CDR1 LNHDA and CDR2 SQIVND (reference sequence). The CDR3 contains 17 residues. V was pared by 7 bases and J by 1 base, with 9 bases of the junction left unmatched. The CDR3 is CASKTSGSGRSYNEQFF. The CDR3, as DNA: TGTGCCAGTAAAACTAGCGGGAGTGGGCGGTCCTACAATGAGCAGTTCTTC.

The rearrangement joins TRBV18 to TRBJ2-7, with a tentative D call TRBD1 (5 bases). The DNA end lines up better with TRBJ2-5; the J call may be wrong. CDR1 is KGHSH and CDR2 is LQKENI in the germline V gene. This CDR3 comprises 15 residues. CDR3 sequence reads: CASSPFSFREETQYF. CDR3 nucleotide sequence: TGTGCCAGCTCCCCATTTTCATTCAGGGAAGAGACCCAGTACTTC.

The chain recombines TRBV4-3 with TRBJ1-2; a weak D match, TRBD1 (5 bases). V was shortened by 0 bases and J by 2 bases, with 13 bases between the two germline ends. CDR1 and CDR2 from the germline V gene are LGHNA and YSLEER. The CDR3 has 16 residues. As DNA, the CDR3 is TGCGCCAGCAGCCAAGATCGAGGGACGGCGAACTATGGCTACACCTTC. Translating gives CASSQDRGTANYGYTF.

The rearrangement joins TRBV28 to TRBJ2-7; the D gene could be TRBD1 or TRBD2 (5 bases each). Germline V gene data show CDR1 as MDHEN and CDR2 as SYDVKM. The length of the CDR3 is 14 residues. V was clipped by 6 bases and J by 6 bases, with 18 bases between them. The CDR3 sequence is CASRPPGTPIEQYF. Written as DNA, the CDR3 is TGTGCCAGCAGGCCCCCGGGGACCCCAATCGAGCAGTACTTC. The complete variable domain, with remaining parts taken from reference TRBV28 and TRBJ2-7, reads DVKVTQSSRYLVKRTGEKVFLECVQDMDHENMFWYRQDPGLGLRLIYFSYDVKMKEKGDIPEGYSVSREKKERFSLILESASTNQTSMYLCASRPPGTPIEQYFGPGTRLTVT.

Only a few counts were recorded for this clonotype. The chain couples TRBV10-3 to TRBJ2-7, with D perhaps matching TRBD1 or TRBD2 (5 bases each). Trimming pared 10 bases from V and 2 bases from J, leaving 15 bases between. The CDR3 sequence is 13 residues long. CDR1 is ENHRY and CDR2 is SYGVKD in the germline V gene. CDR3 sequence: CATGTDGPYEQYF. The CDR3 coding sequence is TGTGCCACAGGGACGGACGGCCCCTACGAGCAGTACTTC.

The chain joins TRBV7-9 to TRBJ2-4, with D perhaps matching TRBD1 (6 bases). The CDR3 loop spans 15 amino acids. Per germline, CDR1 SEHNR and CDR2 FQNEAQ (reference sequence). Trimming removed 4 bases from V and 8 bases from J, with 18 bases in between. The CDR3 region is CASSSRQVKWDIQYF. The CDR3 DNA follows: TGTGCCAGCAGCTCTCGACAGGTGAAATGGGACATTCAGTACTTC.

This clonotype was counted between two and nine times. This rearrangement joins TRBV10-3 to TRBJ1-1; a weak D match, TRBD1 (6 bases). Germline V gives CDR1 ENHRY, CDR2 SYGVKD. CDR3 length equals 16 residues. V was shortened by 5 bases and J by 0 bases, with 16 bases between the two germline ends. This CDR3 reads CAISPVDGGVNTEAFF. The CDR3 DNA follows: TGTGCCATCAGTCCCGTGGACGGGGGCGTGAACACTGAAGCTTTCTTT.

The genes are TRBV20-1 and TRBJ1-4; D remains ambiguous. This CDR3 has 17 residues. The ends were cut back, 1 base at V and 5 bases at J, with 20 bases in the middle. Germline-derived CDR1 and CDR2 are DFQATT and SNEGSKA (reference sequence). CDR3 DNA: TGCAGTGCTAGAGTAAATTATTCGGGCAGGAGGAATGAAAAACTGTTTTTT. This sequence encodes CSARVNYSGRRNEKLFF.

The chain uses TRBV20-1 and TRBJ1-1; 11 bases are shared with TRBD1. J gave up 2 bases and V 5 bases, and 4 bases lay outside the gene matches. This CDR3 has 14 amino acids. Germline CDR1 DFQATT, CDR2 SNEGSKA (reference sequence). As DNA, the CDR3 is TGCAGTGCTGAGGGACAGGGGGGCAACACTGAAGCTTTCTTT. Protein sequence: CSAEGQGGNTEAFF.

This chain links TRBV7-2 with TRBJ2-1, with a weak D call TRBD2 (6 bases). The CDR3 has 15 residues. Per the germline V gene, CDR1 is SGHTA and CDR2 is FQGNSA. V was pared by 5 bases and J by 2 bases, with 13 bases between. The CDR3 DNA reads as TGTGCCAGCAGCCTCCGGGACTCCCCCTACAATGAGCAGTTCTTC. Encoded protein: CASSLRDSPYNEQFF.